Each of the 9 T cell receptor beta chains below was sequenced from the same sample in a study of naive and memory T cell subsets (dated by TCRdb to about 2017). The receptor library was made with UMI-ligation and nested PCR. Sequencing was carried out with an Illumina MiSeq. An equimolar mix of two oligonucleotides covering both TRBC1 and TRBC2 was used as the beta constant-region primer. The ligated cDNA went through four rounds of PCR with nested alpha and beta constant-region primers together with the SP2 primer. TCRdb handled the public reads itself, with Q25 trimming in fastp and clone calling in MiXCR, and kept productive beta chains. For every CDR3 protein sequence, its rows merge into one entry that carries the most common genes and DNA. Across this sample there are approximately 80,000 distinct CDR3 sequences, with about 10% seen only once. Of the sample, 1.2% falls within the top ten clones.

Sequencing input: naive CD8+ T cells from blood. The cell subset or site tag for this specimen amounts to: naive T cells, CD45RA high CD27+. All receptors come from a human donor in good health.

This clonotype was seen ten or more times. The chain joins TRBV5-1 to TRBJ2-3, with TRBD2 matching 12 bases. The germline V gene has CDR1 SGHRS and CDR2 YFSETQ. V shed 4 bases and J 3 bases; nucleotides not matched to a gene: 15. The CDR3 is 19 amino acids. CDR3 bases: TGCGCCAGCAGCCAGCCGAATCTAGCGGGAGGGAGGCATACAGATACGCAGTATTTT. Its translation: CASSQPNLAGGRHTDTQYF.

This clonotype occurred many times. CDR3 amino acids: CSARDRQGVASYEQYF. The CDR3 DNA follows: TGCAGTGCTAGAGATCGACAGGGGGTGGCTTCCTACGAGCAGTACTTC. The V gene is TRBV20-1, the J gene TRBJ2-7; 9 nucleotides agree with TRBD1. Germline V gene data show CDR1 as DFQATT and CDR2 as SNEGSKA (reference sequence). V shed 0 bases, J shed 1 base, and the junction held 7 bases outside the gene matches. This CDR3 has 16 residues.

The chain couples TRBV12-3 or TRBV12-4 to TRBJ2-5, with 8 bases identical to TRBD1. V trimming: 5 bases; J trimming: 5 bases; junction bases outside the gene matches: 7. The CDR3 spans 14 residues. The CDR3 protein is CASSDPTGVETQYF. CDR3 nucleotides: TGTGCCAGCAGTGACCCGACAGGGGTGGAGACCCAGTACTTC.

This clonotype was seen at least ten times. This chain links TRBV7-6 with TRBJ2-1; D might be TRBD2 (5 bases). V was cut by 5 bases and J by 0 bases, with 14 bases left in between. Germline assignment: CDR1 SGHVS and CDR2 FNYEAQ. This CDR3 is 16 amino acids long. The CDR3 loop is CASSPRVGDSYNEQFF. The CDR3, as DNA: TGTGCCAGCAGCCCGCGGGTCGGGGACTCCTACAATGAGCAGTTCTTC.

This clonotype was seen at least ten times. V and J are TRBV12-3 or TRBV12-4 and TRBJ2-1, with D perhaps TRBD1 (5 bases). V was shortened by 8 bases and J by 7 bases, with 15 bases between the two germline ends. The CDR3 length is 13 residues. CDR3 nucleotides: TGTGCCAGCGATACCTCCTCAGGGAATGAGCAGTTCTTC. Protein: CASDTSSGNEQFF.

There are many counts of this clonotype. The chain links TRBV10-3 to TRBJ2-7, with 8 bases identical to TRBD1. Trimming took 10 bases from V and 0 from J; bases not matched to a gene: 32. CDR3 length: 22 residues. The V gene's germline CDR1 is ENHRY and CDR2 SYGVKD. The CDR3 is CATSIPLQLETGARLDSYEQYF. In DNA, the CDR3 is TGTGCCACCTCCATTCCCCTACAGCTGGAGACAGGGGCCAGATTAGACTCCTACGAGCAGTACTTC.

The rearrangement joins TRBV6-6 to TRBJ1-5; maybe TRBD1 (5 bases). CDR3 size: 17 residues. The germline gives CDR1 MNHNY, CDR2 SVGAGI (reference sequence). Trimming left V 6 bases short and J 0 bases short, with 18 bases between. The CDR3 spells CASSSTSGRDSNQPQHF. CDR3 bases: TGTGCCAGCAGCTCCACCTCGGGCAGGGATAGCAATCAGCCCCAGCATTTT.

This clonotype was seen a handful of times. The CDR3 loop is CASSFNGEQFF. The CDR3 coding sequence is TGTGCCAGCAGCTTCAACGGTGAGCAGTTCTTC. This rearrangement joins TRBV7-9 to TRBJ2-1; D call uncertain. CDR1 is SEHNR, CDR2 FQNEAQ, per germline (reference sequence). Between the trimmed V and J ends, which lost 3 bases and 9 bases, there was a span of 6 bases. The CDR3 is 11 amino acids.

The chain links TRBV13 to TRBJ2-2; a weak D match, TRBD2 (5 bases). The V end was cut by 5 bases, the J end by 4 bases, with 8 bases between. CDR3 size: 13 residues. Germline-derived CDR1 and CDR2 are PRHDT and FYEKMQ (reference sequence). CDR3 loop: CASSLAFTGELFF. CDR3 bases: TGTGCCAGCAGCCTAGCATTCACCGGGGAGCTGTTTTTT.